The clone carrying this T cell receptor beta chain was picked up many times. Its cognate antigen is unknown. The V end was cut by 4 bases, the J end by 4 bases, with 8 bases between. Germline CDR1 reads SGHAT; CDR2 reads FQNNGV. This CDR3 is built from 12 residues. This sample was taken from a study of early T cells in non-severe SARS-CoV-2 infection. Looking at the study overall: The study sequenced bulk RNA from unsorted whole blood, with chains unpaired.

Individual cDNA molecules were tagged with unique molecular identifiers, the study reported. TCRdb called the 5' RACE reads again in MiXCR, with one record for every CDR3 protein. The table has 60,000 to 75,000 distinct CDR3 sequences, roughly 4.5% seen once. Findings of the study overall: There was a bias toward anti-spike CD8 responses in VDJdb matching, which missed private and CD4 specificities.

This specimen consisted of whole blood, obtained at baseline. The receptor was isolated from an adult who was a healthcare worker with PCR-confirmed SARS-CoV-2 infection or an uninfected control (not recorded which). The donor label of this sample is uncertain. V is TRBV11-2 and J is TRBJ2-7; D is unclear. CDR3 residues: CASSWIAYEQYF. The CDR3 DNA sequence: TGTGCCAGCAGCTGGATAGCTTACGAGCAGTACTTC.